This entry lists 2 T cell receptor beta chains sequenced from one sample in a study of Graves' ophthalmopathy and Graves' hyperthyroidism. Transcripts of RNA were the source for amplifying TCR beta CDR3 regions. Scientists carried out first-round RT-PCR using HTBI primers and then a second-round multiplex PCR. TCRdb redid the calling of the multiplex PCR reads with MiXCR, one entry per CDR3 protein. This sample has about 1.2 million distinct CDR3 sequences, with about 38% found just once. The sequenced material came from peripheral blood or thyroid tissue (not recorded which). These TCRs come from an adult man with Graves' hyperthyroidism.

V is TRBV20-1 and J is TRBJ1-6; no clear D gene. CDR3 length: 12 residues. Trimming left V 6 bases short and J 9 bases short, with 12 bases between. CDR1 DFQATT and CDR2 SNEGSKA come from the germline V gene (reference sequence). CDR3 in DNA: TGCAGTGCCAGCGCGGATGGTTCACCCCTCCACTTT. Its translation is CSASADGSPLHF.

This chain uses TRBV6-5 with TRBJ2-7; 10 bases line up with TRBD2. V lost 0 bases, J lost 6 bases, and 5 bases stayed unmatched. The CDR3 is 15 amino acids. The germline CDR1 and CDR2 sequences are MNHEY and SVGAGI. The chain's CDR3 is CASSYSTSGAFEQYF. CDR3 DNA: TGTGCCAGCAGTTACTCTACTAGCGGGGCTTTCGAGCAGTACTTC.